This is a list of T cell receptor beta chains from one sample in a study of blood T cell repertoires in COVID-19. Profiled with immunoSEQ multiplex PCR; TCRdb holds only in-frame clones, not every one. The data show approximately 110,000 clones, with over 65% seen just once and around 0.9% held by the top ten. The sequencing input was peripheral blood. Every receptor here comes from a human donor with acute or convalescent COVID-19. The donor label of this sample is uncertain. CDR3s include the opening cysteine and the closing phenylalanine or tryptophan. Fields, in order: J gene, CDR3 length, D gene, V gene, clone size, CDR3 DNA, CDR3 protein. A D gene is named only where the DNA matches it firmly. Not all rows give a size; the values are once, few, many and, for expanded clones, a class.

>TRBJ1-6|14|TRBD1|TRBV5-6|-
TGTGCCAGCACCCTAGACAGGGGCAATTCACCCCTCCACTTT
CASTLDRGNSPLHF
>TRBJ2-3|12|TRBD1|TRBV12-3/TRBV12-4|-
TGTGCCAGCAGTAGGGACAGAGATACGCAGTATTTT
CASSRDRDTQYF
>TRBJ2-2|12|-|TRBV27|-
TGTGCCAGCACAGGGGTCACCGGGGAGCTGTTTTTT
CASTGVTGELFF
>TRBJ1-2|14|TRBD1|TRBV6-5|-
TGTGCCAGCACCGACGCGGGACAGGGAGGTGGCTACACCTTC
CASTDAGQGGGYTF
>TRBJ2-5|15|TRBD2|TRBV24-1|-
TGTGCCACCAGTGATTTGCGGGGGGGACAAGAGACCCAGTACTTC
CATSDLRGGQETQYF
>TRBJ1-1|12|-|TRBV7-9|-
TGTGCCAGCAGCCGTGGGGAGACTGAAGCTTTCTTT
CASSRGETEAFF
>TRBJ1-2|16|TRBD1|TRBV2|-
TGTGCCAGCAGTGAACGGCTTCGGGACAGGGCATCTGGCTACACCTTC
CASSERLRDRASGYTF
>TRBJ2-1|15|-|TRBV4-1|-
TGCGCCAGCAGCCAAGTAACTAGCCGGCACAATGAGCAGTTCTTC
CASSQVTSRHNEQFF
>TRBJ1-5|12|-|TRBV12-3/TRBV12-4|-
TGTGCCAGCAGCCGGTTGAATCAGCCCCAGCATTTT
CASSRLNQPQHF
>TRBJ2-5|15|TRBD2|TRBV10-2|-
TGCGCCAGCAGACTTACGGGGGGGGCAGGAGAGACCCAGTACTTC
CASRLTGGAGETQYF
>TRBJ1-3|12|-|TRBV2|-
TGTGCCACGGGGGGGACTGGAAACACCATATATTTT
CATGGTGNTIYF
>TRBJ1-6|13|TRBD1|TRBV7-9|many
TGTGCCAGCAGCTTCACAGGGGTTTCACCCCTCCACTTT
CASSFTGVSPLHF
>TRBJ2-7|14|TRBD2|TRBV15|-
TGTGCCACCAGCAGAGATCGGGGGGGATACGAGCAGTACTTC
CATSRDRGGYEQYF
>TRBJ1-6|14|-|TRBV3-1/TRBV3-2|-
TGTGCCAGCAGCCAATCTTGGGGAGATTCACCCCTCCACTTT
CASSQSWGDSPLHF
>TRBJ1-2|12|-|TRBV3-1/TRBV3-2|-
TGTGCCAGCAGCCAAGACAGGTCGGGGTATCGGTTC
CASSQDRSGYRF